The 7 T cell receptor beta chains in this list originate from one sample, sequenced in a study of human T cells and chemical hapten exposure. TCRdb itself ran the RACE reads through MiXCR, one entry per CDR3 protein. The sample has around 120,000 distinct CDR3 sequences; around an eighth are singletons. As to time point: pre-sensitization, week 0. Treatment meaning: therapeutic diphenylcyclopropenone sensitization with weekly scalp DPC. The starting material was whole blood, obtained in connection with sensitization to the hapten diphenylcyclopropenone (DPC). These receptors came from a woman aged 18-29 years with alopecia areata. Some clones in this sample may be carry-over from other donors' samples.

This clonotype occurred many times. The genes are TRBV7-7 and TRBJ2-3, with TRBD2 as a possible D gene (5 bases). CDR1 and CDR2 from the germline V gene are SSHAT and FNYEAQ (reference sequence). The V end lost 5 bases, the J end lost 4 bases, and 16 bases lay between the germline ends. CDR3 length: 15 amino acids. The CDR3 region has the DNA TGTGCCAGCAGCCCGCCGCCCGCGGGCGCAGATACGCAGTATTTT. Protein: CASSPPPAGADTQYF.

The chain combines TRBV27 with TRBJ2-2; D is undetermined. The CDR3 consists of 15 residues. V lost 4 bases, J lost 6 bases, and 15 bases lay in between. Germline V gene data show CDR1 as MNHEY and CDR2 as SMNVEV (reference sequence). CDR3 bases: TGTGCCAGCAGTTCCCCCCTTTATAAGGCCGGGGAGCTGTTTTTT. Protein: CASSSPLYKAGELFF.

This clonotype came up a few times. The chain recombines TRBV7-2 with TRBJ2-5, with D possibly matching TRBD2 (5 bases). CDR3 length: 14 residues. Germline values: CDR1 SGHTA, CDR2 FQGNSA. The ends were cut back, 4 bases at V and 2 bases at J, with 11 bases in the middle. The CDR3 bases are TGTGCCAGCAGCTCCTCGGGGTTACAAGAGACCCAGTACTTC. Translated: CASSSSGLQETQYF.

This clonotype was picked up many times. The chain recombines TRBV12-3 or TRBV12-4 with TRBJ2-1; D is ambiguous. V was shortened by 5 bases and J by 9 bases, with 14 bases between the two germline ends. The CDR3 runs 13 residues. CDR3 loop: CASSPGQQGEQFF. The CDR3 region has the DNA TGTGCCAGCAGTCCAGGCCAGCAAGGTGAGCAGTTCTTC.

The chain combines TRBV4-2 with TRBJ2-3, with unresolved D. The CDR3 sequence is 14 residues long. Germline values: CDR1 LGHNA, CDR2 YNFKEQ. Between the trimmed V and J ends, which lost 1 base and 5 bases, there was a span of 10 bases. DNA for the CDR3: TGTGCCAGCAGCCAAGGCCAGGATGGAGATACGCAGTATTTT. It specifies CASSQGQDGDTQYF.

This rearrangement joins TRBV7-7 to TRBJ2-3, with 12 positions matching TRBD2. Losses at the gene ends were 4 bases for V and 4 bases for J; bases not matched to a gene: 3. Germline CDR1 and CDR2: SSHAT and FNYEAQ (reference sequence). The CDR3 length is 15 residues. Written as DNA, the CDR3 is TGTGCCAGCAGCTCTCTAGCGGGGGGGCCAGATACGCAGTATTTT. Encoded protein: CASSSLAGGPDTQYF.

This clonotype was observed a few times. The chain joins TRBV18 to TRBJ1-2; 9 bases map to TRBD1. V lost 2 bases and J lost 8; bases outside the gene matches: 12. The CDR3 has 16 amino acids. Germline CDR1 reads KGHSH; CDR2 reads LQKENI. In DNA, the CDR3 is TGTGCCAGCTCACCATCCCGCCGGGACAGGGCTCTGGGCTACACCTTC. Protein product: CASSPSRRDRALGYTF.